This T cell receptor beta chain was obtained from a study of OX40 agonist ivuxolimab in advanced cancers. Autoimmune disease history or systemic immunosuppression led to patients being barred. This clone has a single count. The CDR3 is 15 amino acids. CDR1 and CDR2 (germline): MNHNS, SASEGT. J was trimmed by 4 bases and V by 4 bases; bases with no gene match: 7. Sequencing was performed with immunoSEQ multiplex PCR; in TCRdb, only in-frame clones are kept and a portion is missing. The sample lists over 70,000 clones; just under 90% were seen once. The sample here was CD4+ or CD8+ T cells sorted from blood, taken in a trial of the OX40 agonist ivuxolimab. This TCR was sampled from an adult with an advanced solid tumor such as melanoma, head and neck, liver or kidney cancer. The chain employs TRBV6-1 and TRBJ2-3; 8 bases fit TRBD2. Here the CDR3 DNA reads TGTGCCAGCAGTGCCCGGGGGGGCCGTGCAGATACGCAGTATTTT. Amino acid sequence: CASSARGGRADTQYF.